This entry concerns a single T cell receptor (beta chain). Antigen specificity is unknown. These data come from a study of T cells in Graves' hyperthyroidism and ophthalmopathy. Study outcomes and limitations: Ophthalmopathy got predicted by the model a median around 6.6 months before its onset.

TCR beta CDR3 region amplification was performed from RNA transcripts. The TCR CDR3 first-round RT-PCR relied on the HTBI primer set. Via MiXCR, TCRdb re-called the multiplex PCR reads, giving one row per CDR3 protein. The sample records a few hundred thousand distinct CDR3 sequences, 13% to 15% being singletons. A lack of ophthalmopathy progression within 18 months defined stable Graves' hyperthyroidism. PBMCs were collected from a roughly 10 ml volume of fresh peripheral blood. V lost 1 base and J lost 1, with 8 bases in between. The germline CDR1 and CDR2 sequences are SGHRS and YFSETQ. This CDR3 has 14 residues.

The sample consisted of blood. The chain links TRBV5-1 to TRBJ2-5, with D unclear. This TCR came from a woman aged 18-35 years with Graves' hyperthyroidism. This CDR3 is CASSLKALQETQYF. CDR3 in DNA: TGCGCCAGCAGCTTGAAAGCCCTCCAAGAGACCCAGTACTTC.